This TCR beta chain was found in a study of shared clonotypes between healthy human individuals. Naive CD8 isolation took CD45RO-negative cells positively selected for CCR7 and excluded terminally differentiated effector memory CD45RA+ cells. This clone came up once. Here immunoSEQ multiplex PCR was the method, and the copy in TCRdb shows in-frame clones only, minus some. The sample includes around 1,900,000 clones, just under 95% seen only once; the top ten take around 1.8%. The sequence came from a young man in good health. Some clones in this sample may be carry-over from other donors' samples. The sample consisted of naive CD8+ T cells from PBMCs.

The CDR3 reads CASSLSDRGYEELFF. The CDR3 DNA sequence: TGTGCCAGCAGCTTATCTGACAGGGGATACGAGGAGCTGTTTTTT. The chain couples TRBV11-3 to TRBJ2-2; 8 bases map to TRBD1. From germline, CDR1 is SGHNT and CDR2 YENEEA. With 2 bases clipped from V and 10 bases from J, the junction kept 9 bases outside the gene matches. The CDR3 length is 15 residues.